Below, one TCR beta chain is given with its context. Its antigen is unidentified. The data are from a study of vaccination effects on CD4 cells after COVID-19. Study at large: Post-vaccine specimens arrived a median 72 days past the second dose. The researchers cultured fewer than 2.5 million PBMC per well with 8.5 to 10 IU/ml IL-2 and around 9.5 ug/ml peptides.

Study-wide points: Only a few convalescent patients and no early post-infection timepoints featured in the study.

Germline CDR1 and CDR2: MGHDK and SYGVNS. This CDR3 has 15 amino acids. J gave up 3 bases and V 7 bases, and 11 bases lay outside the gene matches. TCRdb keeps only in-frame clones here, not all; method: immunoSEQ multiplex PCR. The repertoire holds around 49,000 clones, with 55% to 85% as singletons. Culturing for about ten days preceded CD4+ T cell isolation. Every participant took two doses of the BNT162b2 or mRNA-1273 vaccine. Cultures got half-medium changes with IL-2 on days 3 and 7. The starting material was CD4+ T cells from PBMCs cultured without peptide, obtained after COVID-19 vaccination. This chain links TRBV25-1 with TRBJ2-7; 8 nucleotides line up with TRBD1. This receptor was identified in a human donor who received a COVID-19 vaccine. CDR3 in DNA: TGTGCCAGCATCACAACCGGGACAGGCTTCTACGAGCAGTACTTC. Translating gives CASITTGTGFYEQYF.